Listed here is a single T cell receptor (beta chain). This sample is part of a study of blood T cells in healthy people across ages. Together with a sample-barcoded 5' primer, a J-beta primer mix was included in a second PCR lasting roughly 6 to 12 cycles. Researchers report that a template-switch adaptor with 12 random nucleotides tagged each cDNA molecule. At least 2.5 million CDR3-containing paired-end reads were obtained per sample. One entry per CDR3 protein, called by TCRdb with MiXCR from the 5' RACE reads. Of just over 1 million distinct CDR3 sequences listed, around 45% are singletons. Germline CDR1 is DFQATT and CDR2 is SNEGSKA (reference sequence). This CDR3 has 14 amino acids. V was pared by 1 base and J by 0 bases, with 10 bases between.

This receptor was taken from a woman in her sixties in good health. Sequencing used blood. The V and J genes are TRBV20-1 and TRBJ2-7; tentatively, D is TRBD2 (6 bases). For the CDR3, the DNA is TGCAGTGCTAGAGGGCTAGCGAGCTCCTACGAGCAGTACTTC. It codes for CSARGLASSYEQYF.